Below, 7 T cell receptor beta chains from the same sample are listed, as sequenced in a study of CD4+ T cells in melanoma. TCRdb's table, derived via immunoSEQ multiplex PCR, lists solely in-frame clones and lacks some. The profile shows about 110,000 clones, 92% of them singletons. Sample: peripheral blood. These receptors were taken from a human donor with melanoma.

This clone was detected once. This rearrangement joins TRBV12-2 to TRBJ2-3; no check of the table's D call, TRBD2, against the DNA was made. TRBV12-2 is a pseudogene. This CDR3 region has 13 residues. CDR3 DNA sequence: TGTGCAAGTCGCTGCCTACTAGCAGATACGCAGTATTTT. This translates into CASRCLLADTQYF.

CDR3 sequence (DNA): TGTGCCAGCAGCCCGGAGGGACAGGGGGCGCGTTTCACCGGGGAGCTGTTTTTT. It translates to CASSPEGQGARFTGELFF. J is TRBJ2-2 and V is TRBV5-4; 12 bases are shared with TRBD1. V was pared by 4 bases and J by 4 bases, with 11 bases of the junction left unmatched. The CDR3 totals 18 residues. Germline CDR1 and CDR2: SGHNT and YYREEE (reference sequence). The whole variable domain, filled in from reference TRBV5-4 and TRBJ2-2, reads ETGVTQSPTHLIKTRGQQVTLRCSSQSGHNTVSWYQQALGQGPQFIFQYYREEENGRGNFPPRFSGLQFPNYSSELNVNALELDDSALYLCASSPEGQGARFTGELFFGEGSRLTVL.

The chain uses TRBV7-6 and TRBJ2-6; 9 bases match TRBD1. Germline CDR1 reads SGHVS; CDR2 reads FNYEAQ. The V and J ends lost 6 bases and 2 bases, in that order; junction bases with no gene match: 8. The CDR3 runs to 17 residues. CDR3 sequence: CASSPQGALPGANVLTF. The CDR3 DNA reads TGTGCCAGCAGTCCACAGGGGGCGCTTCCTGGGGCCAACGTCCTGACTTTC.

This chain joins TRBV6-5 and TRBJ2-1, with D hard to call. CDR3 length equals 13 residues. The V end was cut by 3 bases, the J end by 9 bases, with 12 bases between. The germline gives CDR1 MNHEY, CDR2 SVGAGI. CDR3 sequence: CASSYGRWSEQFF. CDR3 nucleotide sequence: TGTGCCAGCAGTTATGGCAGGTGGAGTGAGCAGTTCTTC.

The rearrangement joins TRBV21-1 to TRBJ2-3; TRBD2 is the table's D call and was not checked against the DNA. TRBV21-1 is a pseudogene. This CDR3 spans 16 amino acids. In DNA, the CDR3 is TGTGCCAGCAGCACCCCGAGCGGGCCCAACACAGATACGCAGTATTTT. It codes for CASSTPSGPNTDTQYF.

The V call is TRBV7-2, the J call TRBJ2-3; the D is unclear. The CDR3 spans 14 residues. Germline V CDR1 and CDR2: SGHTA, FQGNSA. Trimming removed 1 base from V and 0 bases from J, with 5 bases in between. CDR3 loop: CASSLDRSTDTQYF. The CDR3 DNA reads as TGTGCCAGCAGCTTAGACAGAAGCACAGATACGCAGTATTTT.

The chain employs TRBV6-6 and TRBJ1-5, with 9 nucleotides matching TRBD1. This CDR3 spans 14 amino acids. V gave up 4 bases and J gave up 7 bases; unmatched junction bases: 5. Germline CDR1 and CDR2: MNHNY and SVGAGI (reference sequence). CDR3 sequence (DNA): TGTGCCAGCAGTTCCGGGACAGGGCTACAGCCCCAGCATTTT. Its protein is CASSSGTGLQPQHF.